This record concerns one TCR beta chain sequence. As yet, its antigen is unknown. The CDR3 consists of 18 residues. Germline trimming cut 5 bases from V and 5 bases from J; bases unmatched to any gene: 15. Germline CDR1 is SEHNR and CDR2 is FQNEAQ (reference sequence). United States facilities provided treatment to all participants with HIV. This sample stems from a study of long-term antiretroviral therapy in people with HIV. Study results and caveats: The study lacked data on ART adherence, viral resistance or therapy changes. Whereas controls had wider CDR3 length ranges, HIV repertoires had narrower ones.

Researchers ran immunoSEQ v3.0 at survey level. Profiled with immunoSEQ multiplex PCR; TCRdb holds only in-frame clones, not every one. Altogether roughly 34,000 clones are present, around 79% being singletons, with the ten largest covering about 3%. The sequence was obtained from a man younger than 35 with HIV. The starting material was unsorted PBMCs, obtained 1.9 years after starting antiretroviral therapy. The chain joins TRBV7-9 to TRBJ2-2; 9 nucleotides align to TRBD2. The CDR3: CASSPRAGGGARTGELFF. The CDR3 DNA sequence: TGTGCCAGCAGCCCCAGGGCTGGCGGGGGGGCAAGGACCGGGGAGCTGTTTTTT. Full variable domain (missing parts from reference TRBV7-9 and TRBJ2-2): DTGVSQNPRHKITKRGQNVTFRCDPISEHNRLYWYRQTLGQGPEFLTYFQNEAQLEKSRLLSDRFSAERPKGSFSTLEIQRTEQGDSAMYLCASSPRAGGGARTGELFFGEGSRLTVL.